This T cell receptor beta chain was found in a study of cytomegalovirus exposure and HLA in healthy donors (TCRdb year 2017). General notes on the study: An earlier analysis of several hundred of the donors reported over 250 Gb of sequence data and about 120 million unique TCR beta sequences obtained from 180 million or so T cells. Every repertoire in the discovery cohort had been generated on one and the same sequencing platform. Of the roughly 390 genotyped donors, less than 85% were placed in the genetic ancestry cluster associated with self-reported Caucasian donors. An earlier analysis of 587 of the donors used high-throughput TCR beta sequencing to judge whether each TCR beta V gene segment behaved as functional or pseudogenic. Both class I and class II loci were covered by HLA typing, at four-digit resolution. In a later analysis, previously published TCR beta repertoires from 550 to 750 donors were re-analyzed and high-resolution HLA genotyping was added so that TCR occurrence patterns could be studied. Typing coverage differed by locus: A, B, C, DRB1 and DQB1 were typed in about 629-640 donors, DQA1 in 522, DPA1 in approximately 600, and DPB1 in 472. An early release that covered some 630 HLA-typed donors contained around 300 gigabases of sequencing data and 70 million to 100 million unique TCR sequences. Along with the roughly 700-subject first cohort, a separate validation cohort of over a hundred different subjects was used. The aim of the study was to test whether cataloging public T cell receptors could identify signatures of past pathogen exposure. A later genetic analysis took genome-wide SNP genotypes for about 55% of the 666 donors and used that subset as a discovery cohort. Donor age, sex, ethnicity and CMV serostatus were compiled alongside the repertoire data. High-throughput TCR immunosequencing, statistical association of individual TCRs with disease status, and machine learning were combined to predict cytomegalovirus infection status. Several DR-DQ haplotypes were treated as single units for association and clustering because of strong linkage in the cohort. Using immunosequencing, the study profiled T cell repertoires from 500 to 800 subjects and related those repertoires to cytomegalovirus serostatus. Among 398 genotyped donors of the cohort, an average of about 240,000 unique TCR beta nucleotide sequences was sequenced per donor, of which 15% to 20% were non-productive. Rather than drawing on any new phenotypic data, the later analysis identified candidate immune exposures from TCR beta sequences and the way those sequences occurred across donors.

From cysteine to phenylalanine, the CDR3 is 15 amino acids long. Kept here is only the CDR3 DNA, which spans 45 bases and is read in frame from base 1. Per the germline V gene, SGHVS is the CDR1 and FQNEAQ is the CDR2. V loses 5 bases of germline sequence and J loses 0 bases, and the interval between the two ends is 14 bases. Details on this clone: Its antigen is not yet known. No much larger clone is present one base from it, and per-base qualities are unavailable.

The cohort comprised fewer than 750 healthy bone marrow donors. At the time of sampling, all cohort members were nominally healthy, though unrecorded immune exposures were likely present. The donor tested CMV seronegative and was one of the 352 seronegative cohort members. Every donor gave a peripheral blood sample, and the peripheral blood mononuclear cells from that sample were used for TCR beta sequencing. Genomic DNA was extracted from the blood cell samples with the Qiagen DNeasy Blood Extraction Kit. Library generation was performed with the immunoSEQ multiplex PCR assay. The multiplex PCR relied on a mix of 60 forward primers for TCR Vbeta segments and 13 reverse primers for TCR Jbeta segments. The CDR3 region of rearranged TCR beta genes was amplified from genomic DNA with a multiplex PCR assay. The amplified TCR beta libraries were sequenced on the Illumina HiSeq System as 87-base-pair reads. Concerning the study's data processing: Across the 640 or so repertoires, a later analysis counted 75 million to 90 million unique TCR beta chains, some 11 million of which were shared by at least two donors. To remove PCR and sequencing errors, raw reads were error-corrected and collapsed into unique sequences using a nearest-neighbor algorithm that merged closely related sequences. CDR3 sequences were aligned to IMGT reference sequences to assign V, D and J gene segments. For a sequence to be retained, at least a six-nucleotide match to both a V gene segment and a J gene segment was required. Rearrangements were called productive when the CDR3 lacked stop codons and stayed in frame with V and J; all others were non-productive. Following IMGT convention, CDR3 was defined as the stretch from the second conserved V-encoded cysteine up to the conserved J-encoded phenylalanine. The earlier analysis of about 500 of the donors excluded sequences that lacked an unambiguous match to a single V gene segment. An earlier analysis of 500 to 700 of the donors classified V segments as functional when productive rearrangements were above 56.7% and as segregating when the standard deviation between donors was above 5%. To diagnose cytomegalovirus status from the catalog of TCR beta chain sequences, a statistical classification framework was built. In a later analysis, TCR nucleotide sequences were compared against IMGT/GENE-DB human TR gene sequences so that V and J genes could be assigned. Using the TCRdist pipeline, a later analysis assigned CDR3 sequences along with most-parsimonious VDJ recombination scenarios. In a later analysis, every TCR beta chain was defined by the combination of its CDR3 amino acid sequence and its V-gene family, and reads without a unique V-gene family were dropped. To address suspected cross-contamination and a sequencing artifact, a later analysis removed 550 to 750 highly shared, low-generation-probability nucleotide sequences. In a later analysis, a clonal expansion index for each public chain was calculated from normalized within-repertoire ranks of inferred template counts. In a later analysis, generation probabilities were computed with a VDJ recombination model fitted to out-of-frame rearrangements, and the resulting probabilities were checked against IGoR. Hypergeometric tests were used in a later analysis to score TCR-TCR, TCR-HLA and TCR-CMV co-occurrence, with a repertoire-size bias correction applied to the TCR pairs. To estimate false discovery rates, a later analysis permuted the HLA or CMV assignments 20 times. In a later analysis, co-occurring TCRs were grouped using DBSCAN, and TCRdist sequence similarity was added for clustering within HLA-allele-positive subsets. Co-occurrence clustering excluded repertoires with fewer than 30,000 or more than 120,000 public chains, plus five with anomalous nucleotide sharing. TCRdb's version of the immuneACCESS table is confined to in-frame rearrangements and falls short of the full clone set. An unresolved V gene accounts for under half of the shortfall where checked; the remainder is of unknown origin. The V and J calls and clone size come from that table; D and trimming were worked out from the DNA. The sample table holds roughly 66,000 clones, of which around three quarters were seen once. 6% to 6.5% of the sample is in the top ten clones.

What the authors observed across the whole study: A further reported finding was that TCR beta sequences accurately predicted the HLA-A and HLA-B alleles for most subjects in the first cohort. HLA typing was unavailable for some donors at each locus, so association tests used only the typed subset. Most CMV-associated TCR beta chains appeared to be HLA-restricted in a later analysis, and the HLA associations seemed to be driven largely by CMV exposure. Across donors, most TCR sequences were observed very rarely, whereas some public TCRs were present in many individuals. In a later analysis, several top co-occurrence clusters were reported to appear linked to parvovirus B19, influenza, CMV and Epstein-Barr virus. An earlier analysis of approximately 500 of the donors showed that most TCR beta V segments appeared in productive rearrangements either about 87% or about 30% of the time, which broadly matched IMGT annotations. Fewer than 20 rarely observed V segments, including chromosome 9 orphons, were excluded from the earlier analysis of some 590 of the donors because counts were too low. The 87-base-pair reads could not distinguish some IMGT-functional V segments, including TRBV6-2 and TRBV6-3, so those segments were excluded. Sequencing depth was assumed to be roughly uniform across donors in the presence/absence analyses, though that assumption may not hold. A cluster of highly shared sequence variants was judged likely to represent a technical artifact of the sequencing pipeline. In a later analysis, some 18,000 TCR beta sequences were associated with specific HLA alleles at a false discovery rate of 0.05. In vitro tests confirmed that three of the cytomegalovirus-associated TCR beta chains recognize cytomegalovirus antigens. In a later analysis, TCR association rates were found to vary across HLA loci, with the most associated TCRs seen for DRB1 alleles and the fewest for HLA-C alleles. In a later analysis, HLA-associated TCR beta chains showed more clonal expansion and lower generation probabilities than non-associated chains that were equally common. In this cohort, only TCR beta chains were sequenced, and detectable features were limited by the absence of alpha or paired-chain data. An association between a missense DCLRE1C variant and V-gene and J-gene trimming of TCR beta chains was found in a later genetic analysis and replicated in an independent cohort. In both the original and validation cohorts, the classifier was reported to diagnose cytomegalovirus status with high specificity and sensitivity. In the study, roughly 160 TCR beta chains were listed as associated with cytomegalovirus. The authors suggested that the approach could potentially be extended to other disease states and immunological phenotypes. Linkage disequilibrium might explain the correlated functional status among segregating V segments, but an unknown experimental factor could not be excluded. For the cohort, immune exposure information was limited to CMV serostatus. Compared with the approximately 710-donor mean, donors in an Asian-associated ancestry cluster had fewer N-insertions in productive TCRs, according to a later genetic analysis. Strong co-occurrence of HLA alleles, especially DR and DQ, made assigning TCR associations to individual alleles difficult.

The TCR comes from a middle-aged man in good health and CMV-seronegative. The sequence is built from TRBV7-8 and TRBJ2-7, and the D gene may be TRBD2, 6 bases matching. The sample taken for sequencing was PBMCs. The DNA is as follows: TGTGCCAGCAGCCCGAGGGACTTTCTCTCCTACGAGCAGTACTTC. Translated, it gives CASSPRDFLSYEQYF.